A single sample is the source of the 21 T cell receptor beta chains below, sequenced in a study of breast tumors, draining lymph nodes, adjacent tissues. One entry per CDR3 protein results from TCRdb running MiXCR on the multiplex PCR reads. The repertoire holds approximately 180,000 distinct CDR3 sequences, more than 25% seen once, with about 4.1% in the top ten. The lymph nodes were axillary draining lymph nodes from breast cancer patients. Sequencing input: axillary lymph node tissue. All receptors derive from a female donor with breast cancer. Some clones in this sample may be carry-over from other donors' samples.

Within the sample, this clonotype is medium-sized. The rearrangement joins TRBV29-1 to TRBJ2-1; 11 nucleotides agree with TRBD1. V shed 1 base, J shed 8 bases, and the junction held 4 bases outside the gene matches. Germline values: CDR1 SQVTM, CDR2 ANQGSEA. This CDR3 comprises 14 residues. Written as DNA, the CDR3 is TGCAGCGTTGAAGGGTGGACAGGGGGCCATGAGCAGTTCTTC. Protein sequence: CSVEGWTGGHEQFF.

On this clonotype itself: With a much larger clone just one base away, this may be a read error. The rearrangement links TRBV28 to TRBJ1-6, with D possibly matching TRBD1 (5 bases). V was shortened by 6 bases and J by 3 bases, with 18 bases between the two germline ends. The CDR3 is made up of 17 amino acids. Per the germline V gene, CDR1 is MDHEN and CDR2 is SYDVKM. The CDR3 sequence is CASRETRAGRYNSPLHF. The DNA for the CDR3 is TGTGCCAGCAGGGAAACAAGGGCGGGGCGCTATAATTCACCCCTCCACTTT.

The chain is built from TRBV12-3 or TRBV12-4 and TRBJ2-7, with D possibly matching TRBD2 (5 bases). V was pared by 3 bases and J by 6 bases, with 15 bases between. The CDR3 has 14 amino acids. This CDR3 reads CASSFLARWGEQYF. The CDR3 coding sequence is TGTGCCAGCAGTTTCCTAGCTCGATGGGGCGAGCAGTACTTC.

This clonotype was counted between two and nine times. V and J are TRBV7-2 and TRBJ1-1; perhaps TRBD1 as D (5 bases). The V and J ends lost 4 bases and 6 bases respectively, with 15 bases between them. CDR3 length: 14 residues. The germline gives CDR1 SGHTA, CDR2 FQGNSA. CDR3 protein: CASSSWGSAAEAFF. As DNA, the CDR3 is TGTGCCAGCAGCTCTTGGGGGTCGGCAGCTGAAGCTTTCTTT. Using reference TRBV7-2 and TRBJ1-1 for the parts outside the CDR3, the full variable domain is GAGVSQSPSNKVTEKGKDVELRCDPISGHTALYWYRQSLGQGLEFLIYFQGNSAPDKSGLPSDRFSAERTGGSVSTLTIQRTQQEDSAVYLCASSSWGSAAEAFFGQGTRLTVV.

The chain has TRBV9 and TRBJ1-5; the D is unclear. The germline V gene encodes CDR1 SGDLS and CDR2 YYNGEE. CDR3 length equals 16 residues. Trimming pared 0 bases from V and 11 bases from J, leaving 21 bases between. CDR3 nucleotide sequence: TGTGCCAGCAGCGTAGGCAGCGGGAGGGCCCGGGAGACCCAGCATTTT. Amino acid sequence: CASSVGSGRARETQHF.

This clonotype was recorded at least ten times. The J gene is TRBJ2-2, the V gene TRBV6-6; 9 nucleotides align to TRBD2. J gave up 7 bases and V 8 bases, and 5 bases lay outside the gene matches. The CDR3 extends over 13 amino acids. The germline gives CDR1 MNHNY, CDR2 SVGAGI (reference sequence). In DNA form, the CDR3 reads TGTGCCAGCGGCGGGAGGGCCGACGGGGAGCTGTTTTTT. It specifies CASGGRADGELFF.

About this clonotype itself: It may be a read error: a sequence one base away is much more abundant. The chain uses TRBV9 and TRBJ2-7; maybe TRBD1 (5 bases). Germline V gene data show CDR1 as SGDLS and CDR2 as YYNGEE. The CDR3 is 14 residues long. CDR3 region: CASSGRTGHYEQSF. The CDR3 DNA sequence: TGTGCCAGCAGCGGAAGAACAGGCCACTACGAGCAGTCCTTC.

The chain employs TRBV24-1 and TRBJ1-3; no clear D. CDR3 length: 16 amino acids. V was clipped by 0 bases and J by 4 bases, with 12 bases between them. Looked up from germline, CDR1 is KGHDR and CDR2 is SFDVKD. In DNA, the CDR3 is TGTGCCACCAGTGATTTGCCTAAACGGGGAGGAAACACCATATATTTT. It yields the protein CATSDLPKRGGNTIYF.

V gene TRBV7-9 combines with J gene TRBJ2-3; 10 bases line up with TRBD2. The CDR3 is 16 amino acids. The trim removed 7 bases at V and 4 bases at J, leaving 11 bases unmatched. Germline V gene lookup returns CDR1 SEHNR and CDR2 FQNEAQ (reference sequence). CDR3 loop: CASILAGARGADTQYF. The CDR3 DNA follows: TGTGCCAGCATCCTAGCGGGGGCACGGGGGGCAGATACGCAGTATTTT.

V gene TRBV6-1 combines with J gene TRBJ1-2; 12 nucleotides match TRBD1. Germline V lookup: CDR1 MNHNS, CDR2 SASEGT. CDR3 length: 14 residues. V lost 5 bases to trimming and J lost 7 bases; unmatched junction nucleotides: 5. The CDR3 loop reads CASSPGQGASGYTF. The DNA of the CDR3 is TGTGCCAGCAGTCCGGGACAGGGGGCAAGTGGCTACACCTTC.

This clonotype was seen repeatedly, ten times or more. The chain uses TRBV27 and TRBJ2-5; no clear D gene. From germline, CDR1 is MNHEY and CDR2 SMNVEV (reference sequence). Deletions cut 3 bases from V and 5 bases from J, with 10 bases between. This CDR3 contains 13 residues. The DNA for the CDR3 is TGTGCCAGCAGTTTTGCCGTGGGGGAGACCCAGTACTTC. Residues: CASSFAVGETQYF.

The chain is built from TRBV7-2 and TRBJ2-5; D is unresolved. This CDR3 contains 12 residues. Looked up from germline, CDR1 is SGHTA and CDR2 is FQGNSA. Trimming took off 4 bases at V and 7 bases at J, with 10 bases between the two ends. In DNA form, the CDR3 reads TGTGCCAGCAGCTCCCAACCCGGGACCCAGTACTTC. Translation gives CASSSQPGTQYF. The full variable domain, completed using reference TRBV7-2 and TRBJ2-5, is GAGVSQSPSNKVTEKGKDVELRCDPISGHTALYWYRQSLGQGLEFLIYFQGNSAPDKSGLPSDRFSAERTGGSVSTLTIQRTQQEDSAVYLCASSSQPGTQYFGPGTRLLVL.

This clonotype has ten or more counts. The CDR3 loop reads CASRPSGAYEQYF. CDR3 DNA: TGTGCCAGCAGACCTAGCGGGGCCTACGAGCAGTACTTC. This chain links TRBV27 with TRBJ2-7; 9 nucleotides line up with TRBD2. The germline gives CDR1 MNHEY, CDR2 SMNVEV (reference sequence). CDR3 length: 13 residues. V trimming: 6 bases; J trimming: 2 bases; junction bases outside the gene matches: 2.

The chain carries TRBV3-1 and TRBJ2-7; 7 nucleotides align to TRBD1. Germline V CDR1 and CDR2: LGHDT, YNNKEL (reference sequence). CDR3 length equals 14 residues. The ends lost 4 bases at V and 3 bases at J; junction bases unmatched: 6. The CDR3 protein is CASSPPGQDYEQYF. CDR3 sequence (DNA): TGTGCCAGCAGCCCCCCCGGACAGGACTACGAGCAGTACTTC.

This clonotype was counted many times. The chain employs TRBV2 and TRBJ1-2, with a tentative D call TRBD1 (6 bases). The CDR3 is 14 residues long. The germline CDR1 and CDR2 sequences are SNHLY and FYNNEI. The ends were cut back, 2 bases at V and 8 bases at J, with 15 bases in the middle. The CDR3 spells CASSESSGVQGYTF. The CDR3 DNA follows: TGTGCCAGCAGTGAATCGTCAGGGGTACAGGGCTACACCTTC.

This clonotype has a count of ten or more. CDR3 region: CSAVGSGGNEQFF. In nucleotides, the CDR3 is TGCAGTGCAGTCGGGAGCGGGGGCAATGAGCAGTTCTTC. V usage is TRBV20-1 and J usage is TRBJ2-1; 8 bases match TRBD2. With V trimmed by 6 bases and J by 6 bases, 7 bases remained unmatched. The CDR3 loop spans 13 amino acids. CDR1 DFQATT and CDR2 SNEGSKA come from the germline V gene (reference sequence).

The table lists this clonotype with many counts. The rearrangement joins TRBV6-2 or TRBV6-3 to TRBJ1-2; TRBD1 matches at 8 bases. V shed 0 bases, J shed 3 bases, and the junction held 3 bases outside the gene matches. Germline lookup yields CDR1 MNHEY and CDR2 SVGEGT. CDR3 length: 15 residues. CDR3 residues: CASSYSYRGDYGYTF. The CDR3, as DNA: TGTGCCAGCAGTTACTCGTACAGGGGGGACTATGGCTACACCTTC.

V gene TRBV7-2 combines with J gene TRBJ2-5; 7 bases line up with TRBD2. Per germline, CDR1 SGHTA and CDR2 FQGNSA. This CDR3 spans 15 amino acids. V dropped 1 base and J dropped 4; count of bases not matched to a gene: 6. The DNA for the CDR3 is TGTGCCAGCAGCTTAGAACTAGCGTCAGGAGAGACCCAGTACTTC. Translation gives CASSLELASGETQYF.

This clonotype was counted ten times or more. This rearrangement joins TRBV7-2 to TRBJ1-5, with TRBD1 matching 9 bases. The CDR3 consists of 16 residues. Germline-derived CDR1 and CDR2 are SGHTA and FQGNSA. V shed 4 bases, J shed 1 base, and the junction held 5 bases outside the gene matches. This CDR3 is CASSSDRGSSNQPQHF. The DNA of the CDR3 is TGTGCCAGCAGCTCGGACAGGGGTAGCAGCAATCAGCCCCAGCATTTT.

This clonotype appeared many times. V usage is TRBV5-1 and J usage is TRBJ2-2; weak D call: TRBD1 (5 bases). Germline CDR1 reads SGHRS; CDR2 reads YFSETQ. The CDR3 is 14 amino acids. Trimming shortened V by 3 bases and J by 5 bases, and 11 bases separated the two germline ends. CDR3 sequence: CASSSATDTGELFF. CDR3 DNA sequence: TGCGCCAGCAGCTCCGCGACAGATACCGGGGAGCTGTTTTTT.

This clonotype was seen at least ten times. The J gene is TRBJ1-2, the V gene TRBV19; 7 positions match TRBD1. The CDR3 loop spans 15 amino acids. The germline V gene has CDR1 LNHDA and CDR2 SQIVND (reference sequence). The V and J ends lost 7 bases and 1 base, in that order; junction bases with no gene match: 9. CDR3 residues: CASTDGGQINYGYTF. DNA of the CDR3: TGTGCCAGTACCGATGGGGGACAGATTAACTATGGCTACACCTTC.